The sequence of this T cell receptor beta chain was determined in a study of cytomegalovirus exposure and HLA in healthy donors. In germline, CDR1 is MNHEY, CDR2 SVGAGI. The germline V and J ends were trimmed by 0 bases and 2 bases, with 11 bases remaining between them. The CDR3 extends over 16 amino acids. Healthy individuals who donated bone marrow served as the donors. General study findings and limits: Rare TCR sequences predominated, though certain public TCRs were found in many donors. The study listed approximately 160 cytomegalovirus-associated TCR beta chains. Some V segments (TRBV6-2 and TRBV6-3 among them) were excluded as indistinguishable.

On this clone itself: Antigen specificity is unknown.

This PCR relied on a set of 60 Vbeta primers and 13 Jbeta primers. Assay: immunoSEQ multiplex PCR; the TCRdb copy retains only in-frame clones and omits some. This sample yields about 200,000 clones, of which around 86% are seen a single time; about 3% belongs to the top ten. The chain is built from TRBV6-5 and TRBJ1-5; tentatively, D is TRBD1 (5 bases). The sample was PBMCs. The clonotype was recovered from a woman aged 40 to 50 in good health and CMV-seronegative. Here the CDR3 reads CASSYSGPGGNQPQHF. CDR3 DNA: TGTGCCAGCAGTTACTCGGGGCCTGGAGGCAATCAGCCCCAGCATTTT.